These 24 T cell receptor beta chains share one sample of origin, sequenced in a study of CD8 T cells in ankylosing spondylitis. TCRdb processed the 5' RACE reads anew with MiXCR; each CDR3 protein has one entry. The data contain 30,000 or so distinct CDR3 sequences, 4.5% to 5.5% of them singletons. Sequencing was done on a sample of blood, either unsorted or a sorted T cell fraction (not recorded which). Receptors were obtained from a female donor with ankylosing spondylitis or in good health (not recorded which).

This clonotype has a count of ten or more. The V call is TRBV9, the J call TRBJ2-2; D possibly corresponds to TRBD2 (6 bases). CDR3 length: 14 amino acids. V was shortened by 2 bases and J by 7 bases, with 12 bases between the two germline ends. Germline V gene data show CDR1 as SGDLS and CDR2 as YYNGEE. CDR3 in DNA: TGTGCCAGCAGCGTCCGGGACTTTGGCGGGGAGCTGTTTTTT. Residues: CASSVRDFGGELFF.

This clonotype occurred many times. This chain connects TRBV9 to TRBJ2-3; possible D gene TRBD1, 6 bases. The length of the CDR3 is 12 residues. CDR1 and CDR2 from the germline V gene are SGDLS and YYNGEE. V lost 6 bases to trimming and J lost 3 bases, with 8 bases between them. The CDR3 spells CASNRVTDTQYF. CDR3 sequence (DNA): TGTGCCAGCAACAGGGTTACAGATACGCAGTATTTT.

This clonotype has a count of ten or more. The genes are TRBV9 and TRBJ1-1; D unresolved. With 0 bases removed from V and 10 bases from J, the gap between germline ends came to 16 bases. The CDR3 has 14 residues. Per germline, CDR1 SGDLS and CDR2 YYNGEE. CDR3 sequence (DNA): TGTGCCAGCAGCGTAGCGGAGAGCTACCAGACAGCTTTCTTT. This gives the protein CASSVAESYQTAFF. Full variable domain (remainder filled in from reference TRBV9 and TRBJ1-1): DSGVTQTPKHLITATGQRVTLRCSPRSGDLSVYWYQQSLDQGLQFLIQYYNGEERAKGNILERFSAQQFPDLHSELNLSSLELGDSALYFCASSVAESYQTAFFGQGTRLTVV.

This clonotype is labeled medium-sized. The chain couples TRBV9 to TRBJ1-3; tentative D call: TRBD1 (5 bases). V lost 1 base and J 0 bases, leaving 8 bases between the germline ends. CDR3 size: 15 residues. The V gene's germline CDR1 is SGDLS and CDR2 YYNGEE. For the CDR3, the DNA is TGTGCCAGCAGCGTACAGGGTAGCTCTGGAAACACCATATATTTT. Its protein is CASSVQGSSGNTIYF.

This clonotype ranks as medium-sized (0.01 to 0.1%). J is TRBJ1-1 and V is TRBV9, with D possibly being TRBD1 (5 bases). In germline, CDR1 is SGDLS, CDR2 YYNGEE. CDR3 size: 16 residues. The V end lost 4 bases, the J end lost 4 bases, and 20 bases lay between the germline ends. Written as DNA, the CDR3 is TGTGCCAGCAGCTCACGGACAACAGGCTTGGGCACTGAAGCTTTCTTT. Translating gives CASSSRTTGLGTEAFF.

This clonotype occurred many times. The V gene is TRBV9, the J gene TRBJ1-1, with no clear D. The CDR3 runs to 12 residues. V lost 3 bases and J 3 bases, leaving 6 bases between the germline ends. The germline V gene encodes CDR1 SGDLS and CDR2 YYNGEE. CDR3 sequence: CASSGADTEAFF. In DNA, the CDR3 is TGTGCCAGCAGCGGAGCTGACACTGAAGCTTTCTTT.

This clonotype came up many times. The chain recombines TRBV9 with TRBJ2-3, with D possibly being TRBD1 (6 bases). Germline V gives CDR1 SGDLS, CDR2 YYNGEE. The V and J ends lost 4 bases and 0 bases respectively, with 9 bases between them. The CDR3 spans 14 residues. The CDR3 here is CASSFQGSTDTQYF. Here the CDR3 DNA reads TGTGCCAGCAGCTTCCAGGGGAGCACAGATACGCAGTATTTT.

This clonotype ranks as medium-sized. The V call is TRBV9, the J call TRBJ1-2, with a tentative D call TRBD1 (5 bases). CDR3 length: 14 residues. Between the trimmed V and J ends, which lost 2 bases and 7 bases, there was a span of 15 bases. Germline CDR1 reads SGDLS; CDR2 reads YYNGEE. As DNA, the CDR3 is TGTGCCAGCAGCGTCTCCGGGACTGAGGCTGGCTACACCTTC. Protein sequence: CASSVSGTEAGYTF. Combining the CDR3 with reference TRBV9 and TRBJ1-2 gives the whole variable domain DSGVTQTPKHLITATGQRVTLRCSPRSGDLSVYWYQQSLDQGLQFLIQYYNGEERAKGNILERFSAQQFPDLHSELNLSSLELGDSALYFCASSVSGTEAGYTFGSGTRLTVV.

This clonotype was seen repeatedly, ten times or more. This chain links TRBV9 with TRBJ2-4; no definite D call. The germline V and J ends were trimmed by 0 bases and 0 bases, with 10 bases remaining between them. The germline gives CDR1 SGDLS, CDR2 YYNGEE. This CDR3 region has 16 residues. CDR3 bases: TGTGCCAGCAGCGTAGGGAGCGATTTAGCCAAAAACATTCAGTACTTC. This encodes CASSVGSDLAKNIQYF.

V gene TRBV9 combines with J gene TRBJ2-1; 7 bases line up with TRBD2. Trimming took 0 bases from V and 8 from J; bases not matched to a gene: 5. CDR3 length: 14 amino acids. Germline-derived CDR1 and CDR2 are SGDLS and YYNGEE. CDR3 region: CASSVALAADEQFF. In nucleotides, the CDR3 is TGTGCCAGCAGCGTAGCTCTAGCGGCGGATGAGCAGTTCTTC.

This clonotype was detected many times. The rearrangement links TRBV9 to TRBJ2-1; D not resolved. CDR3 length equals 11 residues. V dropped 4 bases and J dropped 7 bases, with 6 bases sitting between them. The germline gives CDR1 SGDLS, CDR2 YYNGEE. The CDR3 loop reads CASSPGNEQFF. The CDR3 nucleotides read TGTGCCAGCAGCCCCGGAAATGAGCAGTTCTTC.

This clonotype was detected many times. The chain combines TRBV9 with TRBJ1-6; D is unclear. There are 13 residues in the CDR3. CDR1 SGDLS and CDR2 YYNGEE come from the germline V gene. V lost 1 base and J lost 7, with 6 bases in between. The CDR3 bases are TGTGCCAGCAGCGTATCTGTAAATTCACCCCTCCACTTT. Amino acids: CASSVSVNSPLHF.

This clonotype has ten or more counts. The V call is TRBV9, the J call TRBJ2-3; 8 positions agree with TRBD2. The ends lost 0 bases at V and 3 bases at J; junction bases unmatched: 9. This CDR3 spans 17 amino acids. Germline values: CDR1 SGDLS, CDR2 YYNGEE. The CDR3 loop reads CASSVGGSGSGTDTQYF. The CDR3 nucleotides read TGTGCCAGCAGCGTAGGAGGGAGCGGGAGTGGGACAGATACGCAGTATTTT.

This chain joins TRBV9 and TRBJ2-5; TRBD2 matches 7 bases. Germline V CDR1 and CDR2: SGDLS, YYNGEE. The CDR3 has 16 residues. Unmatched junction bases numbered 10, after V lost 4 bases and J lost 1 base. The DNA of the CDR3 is TGTGCCAGCAGCCCCCCGCCGGGAGGTACCCAAGAGACCCAGTACTTC. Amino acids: CASSPPPGGTQETQYF.

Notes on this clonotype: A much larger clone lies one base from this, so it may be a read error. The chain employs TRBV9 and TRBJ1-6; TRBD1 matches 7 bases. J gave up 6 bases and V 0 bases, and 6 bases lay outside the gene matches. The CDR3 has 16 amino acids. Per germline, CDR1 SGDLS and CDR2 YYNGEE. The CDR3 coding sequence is TGTGCCAGCAGCGTAGAGGTAGGGGGCATTAATTCACCCCTCCACTTT. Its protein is CASSVEVGGINSPLHF.

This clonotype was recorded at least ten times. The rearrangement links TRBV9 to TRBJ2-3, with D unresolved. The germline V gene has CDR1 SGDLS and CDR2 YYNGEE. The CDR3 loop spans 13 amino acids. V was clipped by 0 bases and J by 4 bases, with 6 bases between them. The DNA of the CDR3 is TGTGCCAGCAGCGTAGTAGTGTCAGATACGCAGTATTTT. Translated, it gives CASSVVVSDTQYF.

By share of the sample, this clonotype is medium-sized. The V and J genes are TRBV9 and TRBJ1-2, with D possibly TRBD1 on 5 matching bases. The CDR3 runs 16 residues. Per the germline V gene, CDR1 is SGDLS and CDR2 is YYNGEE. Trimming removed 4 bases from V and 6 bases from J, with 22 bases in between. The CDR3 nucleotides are TGTGCCAGCAGCCTCCATCCCAGGGAGGGTGTAGATGGCTACACCTTC. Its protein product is CASSLHPREGVDGYTF.

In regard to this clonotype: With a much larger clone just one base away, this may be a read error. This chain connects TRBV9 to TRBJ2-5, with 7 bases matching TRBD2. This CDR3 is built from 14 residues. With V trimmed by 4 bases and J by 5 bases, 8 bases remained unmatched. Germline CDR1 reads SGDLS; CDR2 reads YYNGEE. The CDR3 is CASSPRGSWETQYF. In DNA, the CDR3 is TGTGCCAGCAGCCCGCGGGGGTCCTGGGAGACCCAGTACTTC.

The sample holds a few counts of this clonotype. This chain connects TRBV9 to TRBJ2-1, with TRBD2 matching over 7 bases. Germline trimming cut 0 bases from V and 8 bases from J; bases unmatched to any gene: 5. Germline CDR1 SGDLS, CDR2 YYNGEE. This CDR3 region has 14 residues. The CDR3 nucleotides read TGTGCCAGCAGCGTAGGGCGGGAGAGGGATGAGCAGTTCTTC. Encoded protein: CASSVGRERDEQFF.

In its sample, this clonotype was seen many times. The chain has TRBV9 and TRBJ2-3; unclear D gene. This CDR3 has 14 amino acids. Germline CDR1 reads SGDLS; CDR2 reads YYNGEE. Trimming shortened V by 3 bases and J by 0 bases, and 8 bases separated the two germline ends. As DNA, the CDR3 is TGTGCCAGCAGCGCCGTGCTTAGCACAGATACGCAGTATTTT. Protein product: CASSAVLSTDTQYF.

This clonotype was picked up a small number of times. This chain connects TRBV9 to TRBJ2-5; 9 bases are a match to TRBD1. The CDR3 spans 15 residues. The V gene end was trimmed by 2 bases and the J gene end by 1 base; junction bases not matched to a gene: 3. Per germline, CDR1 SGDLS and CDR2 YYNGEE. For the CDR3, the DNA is TGTGCCAGCAGCGTCACAGGGGGCCTCCAAGAGACCCAGTACTTC. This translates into CASSVTGGLQETQYF.

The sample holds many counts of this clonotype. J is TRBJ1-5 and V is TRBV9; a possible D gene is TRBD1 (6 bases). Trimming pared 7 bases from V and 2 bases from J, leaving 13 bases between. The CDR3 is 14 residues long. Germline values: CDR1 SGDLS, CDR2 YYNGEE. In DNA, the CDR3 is TGTGCCAGCGGTGATGGGGGCGGCAATCAGCCCCAGCATTTT. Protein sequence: CASGDGGGNQPQHF.

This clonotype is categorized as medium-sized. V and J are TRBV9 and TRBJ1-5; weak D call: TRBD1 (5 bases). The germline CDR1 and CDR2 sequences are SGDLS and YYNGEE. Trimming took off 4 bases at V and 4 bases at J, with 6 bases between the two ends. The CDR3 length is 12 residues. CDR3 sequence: CASSRGNQPQHF. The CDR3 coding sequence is TGTGCCAGCAGCCGGGGGAATCAGCCCCAGCATTTT.

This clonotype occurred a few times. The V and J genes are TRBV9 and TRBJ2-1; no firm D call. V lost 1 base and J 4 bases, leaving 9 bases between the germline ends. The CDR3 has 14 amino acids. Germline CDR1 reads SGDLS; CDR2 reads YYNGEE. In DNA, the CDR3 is TGTGCCAGCAGCGTAAACAGCCGATACAATGAGCAGTTCTTC. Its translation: CASSVNSRYNEQFF.